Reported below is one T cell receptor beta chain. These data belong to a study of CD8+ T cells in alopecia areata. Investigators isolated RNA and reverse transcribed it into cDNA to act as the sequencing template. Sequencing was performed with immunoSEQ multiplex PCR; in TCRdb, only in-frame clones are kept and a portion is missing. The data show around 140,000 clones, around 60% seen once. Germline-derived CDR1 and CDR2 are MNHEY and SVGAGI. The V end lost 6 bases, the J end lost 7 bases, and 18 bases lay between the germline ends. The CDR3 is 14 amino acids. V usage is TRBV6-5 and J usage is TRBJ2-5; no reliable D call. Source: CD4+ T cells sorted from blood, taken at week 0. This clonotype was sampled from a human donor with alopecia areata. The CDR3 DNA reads TGTGCCAGCAGGAACCGGGCCCTTCCACGGACCCAGTACTTC. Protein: CASRNRALPRTQYF.